This passage covers 29 T cell receptor beta chains from one sample sequenced in a study of beta chain features in type 1 diabetes. Every bit of the isolated RNA underwent reverse transcription, so sequencing read expressed TCRB transcripts. Produced via immunoSEQ multiplex PCR; TCRdb's table is partial and in-frame only. The sample includes 110,000 to 150,000 clones, less than 9% seen only once; the top ten take roughly 1.4%. The sequencing sample was made of central memory CD4+ T cells from blood. All receptors derive from a woman in her twenties or thirties in good health.

The chain joins TRBV28 to TRBJ2-2; TRBD2 agrees at 15 bases. The CDR3 length is 17 residues. The junction had 9 bases not matched to a gene; V was cut back by 6 bases and J by 7 bases. Germline loops: CDR1 MDHEN, CDR2 SYDVKM. CDR3 protein: CASSFGLAGGPIGELFF. CDR3 DNA sequence: TGTGCCAGCAGCTTCGGACTAGCGGGAGGGCCGATCGGGGAGCTGTTTTTT.

This chain links TRBV18 with TRBJ2-2; possibly TRBD2 for D (6 bases). V was pared by 4 bases and J by 1 base, with 7 bases between. Germline CDR1 is KGHSH and CDR2 is LQKENI. The CDR3 spans 14 residues. The CDR3 loop is CASSLRGNTGELFF. The CDR3 DNA sequence: TGTGCCAGCTCACTGCGGGGGAACACCGGGGAGCTGTTTTTT.

The genes are TRBV27 and TRBJ1-5, with unresolved D. CDR3 size: 16 residues. The germline V and J ends were trimmed by 2 bases and 4 bases, with 15 bases remaining between them. Germline values: CDR1 MNHEY, CDR2 SMNVEV (reference sequence). DNA of the CDR3: TGTGCCAGCAGTTTAAGAGGGCACGAAGGGAATCAGCCCCAGCATTTT. Translated, it gives CASSLRGHEGNQPQHF.

This clone was seen a handful of times. A far bigger clonotype differs at one base, so this is likely a read error. This rearrangement joins TRBV29-1 to TRBJ2-7; 7 nucleotides match TRBD2. Per germline, CDR1 SQVTM and CDR2 ANQGSEA. The CDR3 runs 12 residues. V dropped 3 bases and J dropped 9; count of bases not matched to a gene: 8. In nucleotides, the CDR3 is TGCAGCGTTGAGGCTCCTGGCGGGGGGCAGTACTTC. Translation gives CSVEAPGGGQYF.

The chain uses TRBV28 and TRBJ2-3, with a tentative D call TRBD1 (6 bases). CDR1 and CDR2 from the germline V gene are MDHEN and SYDVKM. The length of the CDR3 is 18 residues. Trimming stripped 7 bases from V and 0 bases from J, with 23 bases between. CDR3 residues: CASMSLRGHLSSTDTQYF. The DNA for the CDR3 is TGTGCCAGCATGTCTTTGAGGGGACATCTTTCTAGCACAGATACGCAGTATTTT.

V usage is TRBV7-2 and J usage is TRBJ2-6, with a possible D match to TRBD2 (5 bases). V shed 1 base and J shed 1 base, with 14 bases lying between them. The CDR3 runs to 18 residues. CDR1 is SGHTA, CDR2 FQGNSA, per germline. The CDR3 region has the DNA TGTGCCAGCAGCTTAGGTGCCCTAGCATTTTCTGGGGCCAACGTCCTGACTTTC. Amino acid sequence: CASSLGALAFSGANVLTF.

The table lists this clone with a few counts. The chain combines TRBV29-1 with TRBJ2-3, with 9 nucleotides matching TRBD2. CDR1 SQVTM and CDR2 ANQGSEA come from the germline V gene. With 6 bases clipped from V and 0 bases from J, the junction kept 7 bases outside the gene matches. The CDR3 has 15 amino acids. In DNA form, the CDR3 reads TGCAGCGTCTCTAGCGGGACTCTTAGCACAGATACGCAGTATTTT. Its translation is CSVSSGTLSTDTQYF.

The V and J genes are TRBV5-6 and TRBJ2-3, with D possibly matching TRBD2 (5 bases). V dropped 3 bases and J dropped 1 base, with 21 bases sitting between them. There are 18 residues in the CDR3. CDR1 and CDR2 from the germline V gene are SGHDT and YYEEEE. CDR3 amino acids: CASSWAGIRAGGTDTQYF. The CDR3 nucleotides read TGTGCCAGCAGCTGGGCCGGGATTCGAGCTGGGGGCACAGATACGCAGTATTTT.

There are many counts of this clone. The chain joins TRBV18 to TRBJ2-3; the match to TRBD2 covers 8 bases. Unmatched junction bases numbered 3, after V lost 0 bases and J lost 4 bases. Germline values: CDR1 KGHSH, CDR2 LQKENI. CDR3 size: 15 residues. In DNA, the CDR3 is TGTGCCAGCTCACCACCGCTGCGGGAGGCAGATACGCAGTATTTT. This sequence encodes CASSPPLREADTQYF.

The rearrangement uses TRBV6-1 and TRBJ2-2; tentatively, D is TRBD2 (6 bases). Germline CDR1 is MNHNS and CDR2 is SASEGT. This CDR3 comprises 14 residues. V lost 7 bases and J 4 bases, leaving 13 bases between the germline ends. CDR3 region: CASTRDFSTGELFF. The CDR3 DNA reads TGTGCCAGCACGAGGGACTTTTCCACCGGGGAGCTGTTTTTT.

The table lists this clone with many counts. The chain has TRBV4-2 and TRBJ1-5; D uncertain. This CDR3 comprises 12 residues. CDR1 LGHNA and CDR2 YNFKEQ come from the germline V gene. The germline V and J ends were trimmed by 3 bases and 5 bases, with 5 bases remaining between them. As DNA, the CDR3 is TGTGCCAGCAGCCATGAGGATCAGCCCCAGCATTTT. It translates to CASSHEDQPQHF.

This clone was seen a few times. The V call is TRBV7-2, the J call TRBJ2-2; D is uncertain. Trimming took off 5 bases at V and 6 bases at J, with 10 bases between the two ends. The length of the CDR3 is 13 residues. The germline V gene has CDR1 SGHTA and CDR2 FQGNSA. Here the CDR3 reads CASSAREAGELFF. The CDR3 DNA is TGTGCCAGCAGCGCCCGTGAGGCCGGGGAGCTGTTTTTT.

J is TRBJ2-5 and V is TRBV7-9; 12 bases are shared with TRBD2. The CDR3 extends over 18 amino acids. V was pared by 5 bases and J by 4 bases, with 14 bases of the junction left unmatched. Germline CDR1 reads SEHNR; CDR2 reads FQNEAQ (reference sequence). CDR3 DNA sequence: TGTGCCAGCAGCCCAGAAATCGCTAGCGGGAGGGCCGGAGAGACCCAGTACTTC. Translating gives CASSPEIASGRAGETQYF.

The CDR3, as DNA: TGTGCCAGCAGCTTGGGGGCCAAACTAGTTGATACGCAGTATTTT. Translating gives CASSLGAKLVDTQYF. The chain employs TRBV5-8 and TRBJ2-3; perhaps TRBD2 as D (5 bases). CDR1 SGHTS and CDR2 YDEGEE come from the germline V gene. The CDR3 loop spans 15 amino acids. Trimming left V 0 bases short and J 6 bases short, with 14 bases between.

V is TRBV4-2 and J is TRBJ1-2; the D gene is possibly TRBD1 (5 bases). CDR3 size: 14 residues. Germline CDR1 reads LGHNA; CDR2 reads YNFKEQ. Trimming cost V 0 bases and J 2 bases, with 7 bases left between them. This chain's CDR3 is CASSQEQGNYGYTF. In DNA form, the CDR3 reads TGTGCCAGCAGCCAAGAGCAGGGAAACTATGGCTACACCTTC.

This clone was seen at least ten times. V gene TRBV29-1 combines with J gene TRBJ2-7; 7 nucleotides agree with TRBD2. This CDR3 comprises 15 residues. Losses at the gene ends were 5 bases for V and 1 base for J; bases not matched to a gene: 11. Germline V CDR1 and CDR2: SQVTM, ANQGSEA. CDR3 in DNA: TGCAGCGTTCTAAAACTAGCGAAGAGGTCCTACGAGCAGTACTTC. Protein: CSVLKLAKRSYEQYF.

The rearrangement uses TRBV11-1 and TRBJ2-3; D is possibly TRBD2 (6 bases). The germline V gene encodes CDR1 SGHAT and CDR2 FQDESV (reference sequence). The CDR3 spans 18 residues. V gave up 1 base and J gave up 6 bases, with 23 bases separating them. The DNA for the CDR3 is TGTGCCAGCAGCTTAGGCGCGATGGCTAGCGAACCGGGGGATACGCAGTATTTT. This codes for CASSLGAMASEPGDTQYF.

This clone was counted between two and nine times. This chain joins TRBV4-3 and TRBJ1-2, with TRBD1 identical over 7 bases. The V gene's germline CDR1 is LGHNA and CDR2 YSLEER. The CDR3 extends over 15 amino acids. V was pared by 0 bases and J by 8 bases, with 9 bases of the junction left unmatched. CDR3 sequence (DNA): TGCGCCAGCAGCCAAGAAGTTAGGGCAGGGGGAGGCTACACCTTC. This translates into CASSQEVRAGGGYTF.

V and J are TRBV28 and TRBJ1-2; 11 bases fit TRBD1. From germline, CDR1 is MDHEN and CDR2 SYDVKM. This CDR3 comprises 14 residues. J gave up 8 bases and V 5 bases, and 7 bases lay outside the gene matches. Here the CDR3 DNA reads TGTGCCAGCAGTCCCTCGGACAGGGGGCTCGGCTACACCTTC. Encoded protein: CASSPSDRGLGYTF.

The chain combines TRBV7-8 with TRBJ1-2; D perhaps matches TRBD1 (6 bases). Trimming removed 5 bases at V and 7 bases at J, with 23 bases between. This CDR3 contains 16 residues. Germline CDR1 is SGHVS and CDR2 is FQNEAQ. The CDR3 sequence is CASSPIGPDSYSGYTF. The CDR3 DNA reads as TGTGCCAGCAGCCCGATAGGCCCGGACAGTTACTCTGGCTACACCTTC.

This chain connects TRBV27 to TRBJ1-5; 9 bases align to TRBD1. CDR3 length equals 19 residues. Germline CDR1 reads MNHEY; CDR2 reads SMNVEV (reference sequence). Germline trimming cut 4 bases from V and 6 bases from J; bases unmatched to any gene: 19. The CDR3 nucleotides read TGTGCCAGCAGTTCGTTGCTGGGGGGACAGGGCCTTTGGGGTCAGCCCCAGCATTTT. It specifies CASSSLLGGQGLWGQPQHF.

The chain carries TRBV2 and TRBJ1-1; TRBD1 matches 7 bases. CDR3 length: 15 amino acids. The V and J ends lost 6 bases and 5 bases, in that order; junction bases with no gene match: 12. Germline V gene lookup returns CDR1 SNHLY and CDR2 FYNNEI. CDR3 loop: CASRIHQGVGTEAFF. DNA for the CDR3: TGTGCCAGCAGGATACATCAGGGGGTGGGGACTGAAGCTTTCTTT.

The chain carries TRBV28 and TRBJ1-5, with TRBD1 matching 7 bases. J was trimmed by 4 bases and V by 3 bases; bases with no gene match: 9. Germline CDR1 is MDHEN and CDR2 is SYDVKM. The CDR3 consists of 16 residues. The CDR3 protein is CASSLLRGLGNQPQHF. Written as DNA, the CDR3 is TGTGCCAGCAGTTTGCTGAGGGGGCTAGGGAATCAGCCCCAGCATTTT.

This clone was seen a few times. The rearrangement links TRBV15 to TRBJ1-1; D is undetermined. The V end lost 3 bases, the J end lost 3 bases, and 5 bases lay between the germline ends. The germline gives CDR1 LNHNV, CDR2 YYDKDF (reference sequence). This CDR3 has 12 amino acids. CDR3 protein: CATSSGYTEAFF. The CDR3 nucleotides are TGTGCCACCAGCAGCGGGTACACTGAAGCTTTCTTT. Full variable domain (missing parts from reference TRBV15 and TRBJ1-1): DAMVIQNPRYQVTQFGKPVTLSCSQTLNHNVMYWYQQKSSQAPKLLFHYYDKDFNNEADTPDNFQSRRPNTSFCFLDIRSPGLGDTAMYLCATSSGYTEAFFGQGTRLTVV.

This clone was detected many times. The same CDR3 is also encoded by other DNA sequences in this sample. V gene TRBV15 combines with J gene TRBJ2-6; perhaps TRBD1 as D (6 bases). This CDR3 is built from 16 residues. Between the trimmed V and J ends, which lost 0 bases and 4 bases, there was a span of 10 bases. The germline V gene has CDR1 LNHNV and CDR2 YYDKDF (reference sequence). This CDR3 is CATSRDGGAGANVLTF. CDR3 bases: TGTGCCACCAGCAGAGATGGGGGCGCAGGGGCCAACGTCCTGACTTTC.

This clone was observed a few times. The V gene is TRBV7-9, the J gene TRBJ2-7, with D tentatively TRBD2 (5 bases). This CDR3 is built from 14 residues. Trimming took off 2 bases at V and 2 bases at J, with 10 bases between the two ends. Germline values: CDR1 SEHNR, CDR2 FQNEAQ (reference sequence). The CDR3 loop is CASSLKSGPYEQYF. The DNA of the CDR3 is TGTGCCAGCAGCTTAAAGAGCGGTCCCTACGAGCAGTACTTC.

This clone appeared a few times. V and J are TRBV5-4 and TRBJ1-1; D is unresolved. Germline CDR1 and CDR2: SGHNT and YYREEE (reference sequence). V lost 1 base and J 3 bases, leaving 7 bases between the germline ends. This CDR3 is 13 amino acids long. The CDR3 reads CASSLNRDTEAFF. In DNA, the CDR3 is TGTGCCAGCAGCTTGAACAGAGACACTGAAGCTTTCTTT.

The chain is built from TRBV28 and TRBJ1-2; TRBD1 matches at 8 bases. The CDR3 is 15 residues long. V lost 5 bases to trimming and J lost 2 bases; unmatched junction nucleotides: 7. Per the germline V gene, CDR1 is MDHEN and CDR2 is SYDVKM. This CDR3 reads CASSRGQAENYGYTF. The CDR3, as DNA: TGTGCCAGCAGTCGGGGACAGGCAGAGAACTATGGCTACACCTTC.

This clone showed up just a few times. V is TRBV10-3 and J is TRBJ2-1; TRBD2 might be the D (5 bases). V shed 8 bases and J shed 7 bases, with 9 bases lying between them. The CDR3 spans 11 residues. Per the germline V gene, CDR1 is ENHRY and CDR2 is SYGVKD. CDR3: CAIARDNEQFF. The DNA for the CDR3 is TGTGCCATCGCGAGGGATAATGAGCAGTTCTTC.